This T cell receptor beta chain was sequenced during a study of cytotoxic CD8 clonotypes in ibrutinib-treated CLL. This table comes from immunoSEQ multiplex PCR, and its TCRdb copy is limited to in-frame clones, with some not included. The sample comprises some 290,000 clones, almost 80% of which are singletons, and roughly 7% rests with the top ten. This clone occurred a few times. Its specificity is unknown. The CDR3 length is 15 residues. Germline CDR1 is LNHDA and CDR2 is SQIVND (reference sequence). V lost 3 bases and J lost 4, with 12 bases in between. Findings and limits, study-wide: Stable or contracted on treatment, public clonotypes were also uncommon.

This specimen consisted of PBMCs, obtained before ibrutinib treatment. The TCR was taken from a human donor with chronic lymphocytic leukemia. The gene calls are TRBV19 and TRBJ2-2; TRBD1 is a possible D gene (5 bases). The CDR3 DNA is TGTGCCAGTAGTATCGGATCAGGGTCCACCGGGGAGCTGTTTTTT. Residues: CASSIGSGSTGELFF.